These 21 T cell receptor beta chains originate from one sample sequenced in a study of blood T cell repertoires in COVID-19. TCRdb keeps only in-frame clones here, not all; method: immunoSEQ multiplex PCR. The sample lists 110,000 to 150,000 clones, 80% occurring once. The source material was peripheral blood. These receptors came from a man aged 70 or older who had recovered from COVID-19.

The V and J genes are TRBV5-1 and TRBJ1-1; TRBD1 is a possible D gene (6 bases). The V and J ends lost 6 bases and 5 bases respectively, with 14 bases between them. CDR1 SGHRS and CDR2 YFSETQ come from the germline V gene. The CDR3 consists of 13 residues. In DNA form, the CDR3 reads TGCGCCAGCAAGGAGGGGGGGAGAACTGAAGCTTTCTTT. Translating gives CASKEGGRTEAFF.

The chain employs TRBV24-1 and TRBJ2-5, with 15 bases fitting TRBD2. The CDR3 consists of 18 residues. Germline lookup yields CDR1 KGHDR and CDR2 SFDVKD. Losses at the gene ends were 0 bases for V and 5 bases for J; bases not matched to a gene: 6. The CDR3 reads CATSDLRGLAGGGETQYF. The DNA of the CDR3 is TGTGCCACCAGTGATTTGAGGGGACTAGCGGGAGGAGGTGAGACCCAGTACTTC.

The V call is TRBV2, the J call TRBJ1-3; maybe TRBD1 (6 bases). The ends were cut back, 8 bases at V and 1 base at J, with 12 bases in the middle. There are 14 residues in the CDR3. Germline lookup yields CDR1 SNHLY and CDR2 FYNNEI. CDR3 amino acids: CASGGQPSGNTIYF. The CDR3 DNA sequence: TGTGCCAGCGGCGGACAGCCGTCTGGAAACACCATATATTTT. Using reference TRBV2 and TRBJ1-3 for the parts outside the CDR3, the full variable domain is EPEVTQTPSHQVTQMGQEVILRCVPISNHLYFYWYRQILGQKVEFLVSFYNNEISEKSEIFDDQFSVERPDGSNFTLKIRSTKLEDSAMYFCASGGQPSGNTIYFGEGSWLTVV.

This clone was recorded a few times. This chain joins TRBV30 and TRBJ2-7, with D unresolved. This CDR3 has 14 amino acids. Germline CDR1 GTSNPN, CDR2 SVGIG (reference sequence). Deletions cut 3 bases from V and 3 bases from J, with 15 bases between. CDR3 region: CAWSPNFKFYEQYF. The CDR3 region has the DNA TGTGCCTGGAGCCCTAACTTTAAATTCTACGAGCAGTACTTC.

The genes are TRBV4-2 and TRBJ2-3; 11 bases agree with TRBD1. CDR1 and CDR2 (germline): LGHNA, YNFKEQ. The V and J ends lost 5 bases and 8 bases, in that order; junction bases with no gene match: 6. The CDR3 spans 14 residues. DNA for the CDR3: TGTGCCAGCAGCTCGGGACAGGGGGAAGGTACGCAGTATTTT. Translation: CASSSGQGEGTQYF.

The chain combines TRBV15 with TRBJ2-4; 14 bases agree with TRBD2. CDR1 and CDR2 (germline): LNHNV, YYDKDF (reference sequence). V lost 0 bases and J lost 3; bases outside the gene matches: 13. This CDR3 has 21 amino acids. CDR3 region: CATSRDRQGTSGSFGKNIQYF. CDR3 DNA: TGTGCCACCAGCAGAGATCGGCAAGGGACTAGCGGGAGTTTCGGCAAAAACATTCAGTACTTC. The full variable domain, rest sourced from reference TRBV15 and TRBJ2-4, is DAMVIQNPRYQVTQFGKPVTLSCSQTLNHNVMYWYQQKSSQAPKLLFHYYDKDFNNEADTPDNFQSRRPNTSFCFLDIRSPGLGDTAMYLCATSRDRQGTSGSFGKNIQYFGAGTRLSVL.

The chain couples TRBV6-2 or TRBV6-3 to TRBJ2-7; D may be TRBD2 (6 bases). The germline V and J ends were trimmed by 2 bases and 5 bases, with 16 bases remaining between them. The germline V gene has CDR1 MNHEY and CDR2 SVGEGT. The CDR3 loop spans 15 amino acids. CDR3 sequence: CASSYPGDRGNEQYF. As DNA, the CDR3 is TGTGCCAGCAGTTACCCTGGGGACCGGGGGAACGAGCAGTACTTC.

The chain employs TRBV5-4 and TRBJ2-2; D might be TRBD2 (6 bases). The CDR3 is made up of 15 amino acids. V was shortened by 0 bases and J by 5 bases, with 11 bases between the two germline ends. CDR1 and CDR2 from the germline V gene are SGHNT and YYREEE (reference sequence). In nucleotides, the CDR3 is TGTGCCAGCAGCTTGGCGTCGGGAGAAACCGGGGAGCTGTTTTTT. It encodes CASSLASGETGELFF.

The V and J genes are TRBV7-9 and TRBJ2-2; D unresolved. Germline CDR1 and CDR2: SEHNR and FQNEAQ (reference sequence). CDR3 size: 13 residues. Trimming shortened V by 5 bases and J by 5 bases, and 9 bases separated the two germline ends. The CDR3 DNA reads as TGTGCCAGCAGCCCACTACCAACCGGGGAGCTGTTTTTT. Its protein product is CASSPLPTGELFF.

The rearrangement joins TRBV5-1 to TRBJ2-1; a weak D match, TRBD2 (5 bases). The V and J ends lost 3 bases and 7 bases respectively, with 8 bases between them. The CDR3 runs to 12 residues. The germline V gene has CDR1 SGHRS and CDR2 YFSETQ. CDR3 amino acids: CASSWTVNEQFF. The DNA of the CDR3 is TGCGCCAGCAGCTGGACTGTGAATGAGCAGTTCTTC.

The count of this clone is one. The rearrangement joins TRBV12-3 or TRBV12-4 to TRBJ1-2, with no clear D. The CDR3 length is 12 residues. V shed 6 bases and J shed 0 bases, with 5 bases lying between them. The CDR3 loop is CASRQANYGYTF. In DNA form, the CDR3 reads TGTGCCAGCAGACAAGCTAACTATGGCTACACCTTC.

The chain carries TRBV10-3 and TRBJ2-2; 12 bases are a match to TRBD2. Germline CDR1 ENHRY, CDR2 SYGVKD. V gave up 6 bases and J gave up 5 bases; unmatched junction bases: 16. This CDR3 has 19 amino acids. The CDR3 here is CAIRSMDLTSGRGTGELFF. The CDR3 nucleotides read TGTGCCATCAGATCAATGGATCTGACTAGCGGGAGAGGTACCGGGGAGCTGTTTTTT.

This clone was counted a few times. The chain links TRBV6-5 to TRBJ2-7; maybe TRBD1 (6 bases). Germline CDR1 is MNHEY and CDR2 is SVGAGI. The V and J ends lost 7 bases and 5 bases respectively, with 15 bases between them. This CDR3 region has 13 residues. The CDR3 region has the DNA TGTGCCAGCACTGTACAGGGTAAAAACGAGCAGTACTTC. Translation: CASTVQGKNEQYF.

V gene TRBV12-5 combines with J gene TRBJ2-1; D may be TRBD1 (5 bases). The V gene's germline CDR1 is LGHNT and CDR2 FRNRAP. V was clipped by 5 bases and J by 2 bases, with 10 bases between them. This CDR3 is built from 14 residues. The CDR3 loop reads CASGTQGPYNEQFF. The DNA of the CDR3 is TGTGCTAGTGGTACCCAGGGCCCCTACAATGAGCAGTTCTTC.

The chain uses TRBV7-2 and TRBJ1-2; 7 positions agree with TRBD1. CDR3 length: 15 residues. The ends lost 5 bases at V and 4 bases at J; junction bases unmatched: 10. Germline lookup yields CDR1 SGHTA and CDR2 FQGNSA. CDR3 nucleotide sequence: TGTGCCAGCAGCCCAGATCGGGACAGACCCTATGGCTACACCTTC. It is translated as CASSPDRDRPYGYTF.

This clone was counted between two and nine times. V gene TRBV10-1 combines with J gene TRBJ2-3; TRBD2 is a possible D gene (5 bases). The germline V gene has CDR1 WNHNN and CDR2 SYGVQD (reference sequence). The V gene lost 0 bases and the J gene lost 2 bases, with 9 bases spanning the gap. This CDR3 contains 15 residues. The CDR3 DNA reads as TGCGCCAGCAGTGAGTCCTCCCGGGACACAGATACGCAGTATTTT. Amino acids: CASSESSRDTDTQYF.

The chain links TRBV9 to TRBJ2-1; D is unresolved. The length of the CDR3 is 15 residues. The V end lost 3 bases, the J end lost 0 bases, and 10 bases lay between the germline ends. Germline V gives CDR1 SGDLS, CDR2 YYNGEE. The CDR3 region has the DNA TGTGCCAGCAGCGCGAGCGCCAGCTCCTACAATGAGCAGTTCTTC. As protein: CASSASASSYNEQFF.

The rearrangement uses TRBV7-3 and TRBJ2-3, with TRBD2 matching over 9 bases. The CDR3 has 16 amino acids. Germline V lookup: CDR1 SGHTA, CDR2 FQGTGA. V lost 5 bases, J lost 4 bases, and 10 bases stayed unmatched. The chain's CDR3 is CASSIGVAGAADTQYF. The CDR3 DNA sequence: TGTGCCAGCAGCATTGGGGTAGCGGGAGCCGCAGATACGCAGTATTTT.

The rearrangement joins TRBV24-1 to TRBJ1-4, with D unclear. V lost 9 bases, J lost 0 bases, and 13 bases lay in between. The CDR3 has 15 residues. Germline CDR1 is KGHDR and CDR2 is SFDVKD. DNA for the CDR3: TGTGCCACCCGTTGGGCAGATGCAACTAATGAAAAACTGTTTTTT. Encoded protein: CATRWADATNEKLFF.

The chain joins TRBV5-6 to TRBJ2-1; D possibly corresponds to TRBD2 (5 bases). Germline V gene data show CDR1 as SGHDT and CDR2 as YYEEEE. This CDR3 has 15 amino acids. V lost 4 bases and J 3 bases, leaving 14 bases between the germline ends. The DNA of the CDR3 is TGTGCCAGCAGCAGTTCCCCCGGACTCTACAATGAGCAGTTCTTC. Translation: CASSSSPGLYNEQFF.

The V and J genes are TRBV6-1 and TRBJ1-6, with D hard to call. The germline V gene encodes CDR1 MNHNS and CDR2 SASEGT. The CDR3 loop spans 12 amino acids. V was trimmed by 7 bases and J by 7 bases, leaving 8 bases between them. In nucleotides, the CDR3 is TGTGCCAGCAAACCGGGAAATTCACCCCTCCACTTT. Translation: CASKPGNSPLHF.